The 15 T cell receptor beta chains below all came from one sample that was sequenced in a study of beta chain features in type 1 diabetes. These receptors have no identified antigens. Whole-study results and caveats: Among patients with Type 1 diabetes, TCRB CDR3s were moderately but significantly shorter in every one of the four CD4+ subsets.

As every portion of the isolated RNA was reverse transcribed, the sequencing read expressed TCRB transcripts. Libraries were prepared by immunoSEQ multiplex PCR; TCRdb keeps only in-frame clonotypes and omits some of them. This repertoire shows fewer than 400,000 clones, approximately 9.9% found once; its top ten account for about 1%. The sample comprised central memory CD4+ T cells from blood. The source of these receptors is a man between 25 and 39 years old with type 1 diabetes.

This chain connects TRBV4-1 to TRBJ1-1; perhaps TRBD1 as D (5 bases). The V gene lost 0 bases and the J gene lost 2 bases, with 16 bases spanning the gap. This CDR3 has 17 residues. Per the germline V gene, CDR1 is MGHRA and CDR2 is YSYEKL. The CDR3 is CASSQDRGRRKNTEAFF. CDR3 bases: TGCGCCAGCAGCCAAGATAGGGGCAGAAGAAAAAACACTGAAGCTTTCTTT.

This clone was recorded a few times. One junction end does not reproduce the germline sequence, and a read error may be involved. The rearrangement uses TRBV11-2 and TRBJ1-2; D is unclear. The germline gives CDR1 SGHAT, CDR2 FQNNGV. This CDR3 has 13 residues. The CDR3 sequence: CASSQASGKGYTF. DNA of the CDR3: TGCGCCAGCAGCCAAGCGTCCGGTAAAGGCTACACCTTC.

The chain couples TRBV6-6 to TRBJ1-6, with D possibly matching TRBD1 (6 bases). This CDR3 is 14 amino acids long. Germline lookup yields CDR1 MNHNY and CDR2 SVGAGI (reference sequence). With 6 bases removed from V and 6 bases from J, the gap between germline ends came to 12 bases. The CDR3 sequence: CASSRSRGNSPLHF. CDR3 DNA: TGTGCCAGCAGCCGCTCCAGGGGTAATTCACCCCTCCACTTT.

This clone was counted many times. The genes are TRBV4-3 and TRBJ1-6; TRBD1 agrees at 9 bases. This CDR3 comprises 18 residues. V gave up 3 bases and J gave up 4 bases; unmatched junction bases: 10. Germline-derived CDR1 and CDR2 are LGHNA and YSLEER. The CDR3 is CASSHLKRGQGYNSPLHF. CDR3 nucleotides: TGCGCCAGCAGCCATCTAAAAAGGGGACAGGGTTATAATTCACCCCTCCACTTT.

V gene TRBV10-2 combines with J gene TRBJ2-5, with D perhaps given as TRBD1 or TRBD2 (5 bases each). Germline loops: CDR1 WSHSY, CDR2 SAAADI. The CDR3 has 13 residues. V was clipped by 8 bases and J by 5 bases, with 15 bases between them. The CDR3 spells CASDTDGTETQYF. CDR3 DNA: TGCGCCAGCGACACGGACGGGACGGAGACCCAGTACTTC.

This clone was seen ten or more times. This chain uses TRBV18 with TRBJ2-3; 7 nucleotides match TRBD1. Germline V lookup: CDR1 KGHSH, CDR2 LQKENI. With V trimmed by 3 bases and J by 0 bases, 9 bases remained unmatched. The CDR3 has 17 amino acids. CDR3 in amino acids: CASSPILGQASTDTQYF. The CDR3 bases are TGTGCCAGCTCACCTATTTTAGGACAGGCCAGCACAGATACGCAGTATTTT.

The chain recombines TRBV9 with TRBJ2-1; tentatively, D is TRBD1 or TRBD2 (5 bases each). The V and J ends lost 0 bases and 7 bases respectively, with 11 bases between them. The CDR3 has 14 residues. CDR1 SGDLS and CDR2 YYNGEE come from the germline V gene. The DNA for the CDR3 is TGTGCCAGCAGCGTAGCCCAGGGAGTAAATGAGCAGTTCTTC. As protein: CASSVAQGVNEQFF.

This clone has a handful of counts. Within the sample, other DNA sequences also encode this same CDR3. This chain joins TRBV6-5 and TRBJ1-2, with D possibly matching TRBD1 (5 bases). CDR1 is MNHEY and CDR2 is SVGAGI in the germline V gene. The CDR3 covers 12 residues. V lost 4 bases and J lost 8, with 11 bases in between. The CDR3 bases are TGTGCCAGCAGTTCTGGGGGGTACGGCTACACCTTC. Translated, it gives CASSSGGYGYTF.

This clone has a handful of counts. The chain has TRBV2 and TRBJ1-1; D is unclear. CDR3 length: 12 amino acids. V shed 4 bases and J shed 1 base, with 4 bases lying between them. Germline V gene sequence: CDR1 SNHLY, CDR2 FYNNEI. CDR3 loop: CASSVQNTEAFF. Written as DNA, the CDR3 is TGTGCCAGCAGTGTCCAGAACACTGAAGCTTTCTTT.

This clone was counted a few times. V is TRBV5-6 and J is TRBJ2-1; unclear D gene. Per germline, CDR1 SGHDT and CDR2 YYEEEE. The V gene lost 0 bases and the J gene lost 2 bases, with 12 bases spanning the gap. The CDR3 sequence is 16 residues long. The CDR3 loop is CASSLEARRTYNEQFF. CDR3 in DNA: TGTGCCAGCAGCTTGGAGGCTAGAAGGACCTACAATGAGCAGTTCTTC.

This chain joins TRBV7-2 and TRBJ2-3, with 10 bases lining up with TRBD1. The CDR3 extends over 15 amino acids. Germline CDR1 is SGHTA and CDR2 is FQGNSA. V shed 5 bases, J shed 4 bases, and the junction held 6 bases outside the gene matches. CDR3 amino acids: CASSARQGASDTQYF. The CDR3 coding sequence is TGTGCCAGCAGCGCAAGACAGGGGGCGTCAGATACGCAGTATTTT.

This clone was picked up a small number of times. The V gene is TRBV7-2, the J gene TRBJ1-1; 8 bases align to TRBD1. Germline CDR1 is SGHTA and CDR2 is FQGNSA. The V gene end was trimmed by 5 bases and the J gene end by 1 base; junction bases not matched to a gene: 6. CDR3 length: 15 amino acids. Here the CDR3 reads CASSQNGQGNTEAFF. Written as DNA, the CDR3 is TGTGCCAGCAGCCAAAACGGACAGGGGAACACTGAAGCTTTCTTT. Supplemented by reference TRBV7-2 and TRBJ1-1, the full variable domain reads GAGVSQSPSNKVTEKGKDVELRCDPISGHTALYWYRQSLGQGLEFLIYFQGNSAPDKSGLPSDRFSAERTGGSVSTLTIQRTQQEDSAVYLCASSQNGQGNTEAFFGQGTRLTVV.

The CDR3 spells CASSQDLGNSYNEQFF. CDR3 bases: TGTGCCAGCAGCCAAGATTTAGGGAACTCCTACAATGAGCAGTTCTTC. V is TRBV14 and J is TRBJ2-1; D not resolved. The CDR3 has 16 residues. Trimming took 0 bases from V and 0 from J, leaving 9 bases between them. Germline CDR1 SGHDN, CDR2 FVKESK. The variable domain in full, with the rest retrieved from reference TRBV14 and TRBJ2-1, is EAGVTQFPSHSVIEKGQTVTLRCDPISGHDNLYWYRRVMGKEIKFLLHFVKESKQDESGMPNNRFLAERTGGTYSTLKVQPAELEDSGVYFCASSQDLGNSYNEQFFGPGTRLTVL.

Concerning this clone itself: In the same sample, other DNA sequences code for this CDR3. The chain recombines TRBV7-2 with TRBJ1-5, with D possibly TRBD1 on 5 matching bases. Germline CDR1 is SGHTA and CDR2 is FQGNSA. This CDR3 comprises 14 residues. V lost 5 bases, J lost 7 bases, and 15 bases lay in between. Here the CDR3 reads CASSPDTLGQPQHF. The DNA for the CDR3 is TGTGCCAGCAGCCCGGACACTCTGGGGCAGCCCCAGCATTTT.

The chain combines TRBV7-9 with TRBJ1-1; tentatively, D is TRBD1 (5 bases). The CDR3 runs to 14 residues. Germline CDR1 SEHNR, CDR2 FQNEAQ (reference sequence). V was cut by 4 bases and J by 5 bases, with 14 bases left in between. CDR3 nucleotides: TGTGCCAGCAGCTATTTCCAGGGTGGAACTGAAGCTTTCTTT. This translates into CASSYFQGGTEAFF.